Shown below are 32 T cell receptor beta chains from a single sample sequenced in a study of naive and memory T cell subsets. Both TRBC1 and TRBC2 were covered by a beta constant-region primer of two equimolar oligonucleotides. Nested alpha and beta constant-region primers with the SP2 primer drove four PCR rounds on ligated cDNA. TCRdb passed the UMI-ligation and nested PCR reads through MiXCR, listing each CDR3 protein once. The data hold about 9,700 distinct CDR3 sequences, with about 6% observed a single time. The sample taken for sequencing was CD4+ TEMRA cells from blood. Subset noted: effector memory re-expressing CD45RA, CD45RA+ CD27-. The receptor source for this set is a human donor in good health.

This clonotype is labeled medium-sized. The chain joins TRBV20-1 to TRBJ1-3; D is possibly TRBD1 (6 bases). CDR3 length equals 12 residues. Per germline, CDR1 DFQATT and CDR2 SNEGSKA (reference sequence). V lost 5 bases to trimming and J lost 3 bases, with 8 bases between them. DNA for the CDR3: TGCAGTGCTGGGGGGCTTGGAAACACCATATATTTT. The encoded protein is CSAGGLGNTIYF.

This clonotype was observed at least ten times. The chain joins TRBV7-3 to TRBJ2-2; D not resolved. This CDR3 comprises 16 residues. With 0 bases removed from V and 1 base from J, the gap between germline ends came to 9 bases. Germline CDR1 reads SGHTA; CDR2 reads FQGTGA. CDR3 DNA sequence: TGTGCCAGCAGCTTAACGGGGAAGTGGAACACCGGGGAGCTGTTTTTT. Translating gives CASSLTGKWNTGELFF.

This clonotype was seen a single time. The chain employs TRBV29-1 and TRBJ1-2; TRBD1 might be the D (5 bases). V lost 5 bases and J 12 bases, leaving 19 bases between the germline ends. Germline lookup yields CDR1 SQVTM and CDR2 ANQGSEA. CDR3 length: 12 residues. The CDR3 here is CSVSGQTLGNTF. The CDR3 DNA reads TGCAGCGTTTCGGGGCAGACCTTAGGGAACACCTTC.

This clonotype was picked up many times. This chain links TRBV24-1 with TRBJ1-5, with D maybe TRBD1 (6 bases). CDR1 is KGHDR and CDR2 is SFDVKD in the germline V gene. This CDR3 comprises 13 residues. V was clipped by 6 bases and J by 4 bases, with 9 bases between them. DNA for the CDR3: TGTGCCACCAGTCCGCAGGGGAATCAGCCCCAGCATTTT. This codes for CATSPQGNQPQHF.

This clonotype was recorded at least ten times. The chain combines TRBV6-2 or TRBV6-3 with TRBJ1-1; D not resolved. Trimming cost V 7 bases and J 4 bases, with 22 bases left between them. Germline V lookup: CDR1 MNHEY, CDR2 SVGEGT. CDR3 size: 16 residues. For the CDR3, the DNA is TGTGCCAGCACCTTCTCCGTCCCGGGATTGGGCACTGAAGCTTTCTTT. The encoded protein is CASTFSVPGLGTEAFF.

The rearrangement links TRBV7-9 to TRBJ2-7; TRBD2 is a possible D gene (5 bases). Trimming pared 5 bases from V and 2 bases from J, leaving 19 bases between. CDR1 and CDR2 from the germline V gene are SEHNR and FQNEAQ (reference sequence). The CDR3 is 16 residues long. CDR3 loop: CASSRTPGNPAYEQYF. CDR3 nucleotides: TGTGCCAGCAGCAGAACTCCCGGGAACCCAGCCTACGAGCAGTACTTC.

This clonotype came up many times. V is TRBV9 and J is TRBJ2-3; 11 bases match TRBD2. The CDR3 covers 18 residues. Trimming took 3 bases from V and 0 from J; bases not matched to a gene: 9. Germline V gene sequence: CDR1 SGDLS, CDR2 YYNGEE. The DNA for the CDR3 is TGTGCCAGCAGCGCCCGACTAGCGGGAATTTCTAGCACAGATACGCAGTATTTT. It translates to CASSARLAGISSTDTQYF.

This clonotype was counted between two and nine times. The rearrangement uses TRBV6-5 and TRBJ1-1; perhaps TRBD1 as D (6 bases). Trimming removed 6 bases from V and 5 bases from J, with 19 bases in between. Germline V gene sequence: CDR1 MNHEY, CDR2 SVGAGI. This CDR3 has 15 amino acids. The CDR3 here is CASSPGLGGGTEAFF. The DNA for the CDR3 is TGTGCCAGCAGCCCGGGATTAGGGGGGGGTACTGAAGCTTTCTTT.

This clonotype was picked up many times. The CDR3, as DNA: TGTGCCAGCAGTTTAGATAGACTAGCGGTCAATGAGCAGTTCTTC. It yields the protein CASSLDRLAVNEQFF. The V call is TRBV27, the J call TRBJ2-1, with 9 bases aligning to TRBD2. J lost 6 bases, V lost 2 bases, and 5 bases had no gene match. This CDR3 has 15 residues. From germline, CDR1 is MNHEY and CDR2 SMNVEV (reference sequence).

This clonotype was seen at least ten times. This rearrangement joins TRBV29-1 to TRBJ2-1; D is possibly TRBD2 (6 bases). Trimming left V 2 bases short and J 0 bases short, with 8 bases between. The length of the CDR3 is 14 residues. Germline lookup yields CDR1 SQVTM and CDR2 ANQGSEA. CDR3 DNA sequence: TGCAGCGTTGAATCCGGGAGCTCCTACAATGAGCAGTTCTTC. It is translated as CSVESGSSYNEQFF.

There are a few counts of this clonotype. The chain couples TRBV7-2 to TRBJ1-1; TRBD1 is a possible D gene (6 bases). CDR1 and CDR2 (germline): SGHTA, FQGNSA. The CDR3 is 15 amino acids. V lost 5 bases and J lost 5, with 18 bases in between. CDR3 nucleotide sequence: TGTGCCAGCAGCCCTGGTACGGGACAAAAAACTGAAGCTTTCTTT. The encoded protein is CASSPGTGQKTEAFF.

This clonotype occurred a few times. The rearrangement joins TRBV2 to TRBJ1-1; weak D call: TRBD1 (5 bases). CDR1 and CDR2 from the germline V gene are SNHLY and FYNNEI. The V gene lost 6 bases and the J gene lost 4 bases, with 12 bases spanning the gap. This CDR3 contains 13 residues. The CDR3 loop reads CASRAGSGTEAFF. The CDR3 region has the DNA TGTGCCAGCAGGGCAGGGTCGGGCACTGAAGCTTTCTTT.

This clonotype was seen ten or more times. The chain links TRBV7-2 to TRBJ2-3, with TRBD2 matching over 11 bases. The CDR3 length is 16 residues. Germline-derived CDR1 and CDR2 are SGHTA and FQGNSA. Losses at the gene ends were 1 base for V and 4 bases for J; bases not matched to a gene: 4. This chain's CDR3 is CASSLEGLAGSDTQYF. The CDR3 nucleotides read TGTGCCAGCAGCTTAGAAGGACTAGCGGGTTCAGATACGCAGTATTTT.

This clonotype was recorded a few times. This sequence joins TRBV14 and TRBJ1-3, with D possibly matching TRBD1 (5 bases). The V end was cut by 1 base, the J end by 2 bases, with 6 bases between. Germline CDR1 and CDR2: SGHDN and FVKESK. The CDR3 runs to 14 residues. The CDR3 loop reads CASSQGGTGNTIYF. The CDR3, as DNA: TGTGCCAGCAGCCAAGGGGGGACTGGAAACACCATATATTTT.

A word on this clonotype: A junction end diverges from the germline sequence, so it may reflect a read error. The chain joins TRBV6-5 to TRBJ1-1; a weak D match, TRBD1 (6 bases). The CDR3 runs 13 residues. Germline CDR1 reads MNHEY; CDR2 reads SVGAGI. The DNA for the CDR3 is TGTGCCAGCAGTAAACAGGGAATCAATGAAGATTTCTTT. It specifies CASSKQGINEDFF.

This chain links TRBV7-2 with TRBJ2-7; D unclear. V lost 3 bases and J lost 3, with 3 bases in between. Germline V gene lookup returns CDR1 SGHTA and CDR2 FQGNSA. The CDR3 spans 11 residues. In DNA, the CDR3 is TGTGCCAGCAGCTTTTACTACGAGCAGTACTTC. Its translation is CASSFYYEQYF.

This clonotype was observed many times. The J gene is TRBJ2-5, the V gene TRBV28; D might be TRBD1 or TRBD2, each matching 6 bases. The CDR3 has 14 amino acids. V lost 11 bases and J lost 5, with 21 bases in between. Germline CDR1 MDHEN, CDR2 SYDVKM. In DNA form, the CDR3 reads TGTGCCTGTACCCTACAGGGCGGAGGGGAGACCCAGTACTTC. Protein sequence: CACTLQGGGETQYF.

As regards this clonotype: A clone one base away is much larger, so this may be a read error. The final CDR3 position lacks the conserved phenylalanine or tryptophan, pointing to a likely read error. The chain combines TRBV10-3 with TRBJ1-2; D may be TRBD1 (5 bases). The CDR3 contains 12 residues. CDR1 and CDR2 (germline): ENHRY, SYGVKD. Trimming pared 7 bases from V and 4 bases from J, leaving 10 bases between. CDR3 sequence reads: CAIKTALYGYTY. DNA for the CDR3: TGTGCCATCAAGACAGCACTCTATGGCTACACCTAC.

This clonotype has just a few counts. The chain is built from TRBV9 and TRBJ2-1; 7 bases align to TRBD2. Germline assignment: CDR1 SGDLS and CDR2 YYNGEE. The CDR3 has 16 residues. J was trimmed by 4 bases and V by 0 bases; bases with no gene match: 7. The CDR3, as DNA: TGTGCCAGCAGCGTAGCTTGGGGGGGGATTTACAATGAGCAGTTCTTC. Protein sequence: CASSVAWGGIYNEQFF.

This CDR3 reads CAWRAQGAGELFF. The CDR3 region has the DNA TGTGCCTGGAGGGCGCAGGGGGCCGGGGAGCTGTTTTTT. The gene calls are TRBV30 and TRBJ2-2; 7 bases line up with TRBD1. The CDR3 extends over 13 amino acids. Germline V lookup: CDR1 GTSNPN, CDR2 SVGIG (reference sequence). The trim removed 3 bases at V and 6 bases at J, leaving 4 bases unmatched.

CDR3 region: CAIDRSLQYNEQFF. As DNA, the CDR3 is TGTGCCATTGACAGGAGCCTCCAATACAATGAGCAGTTCTTC. This chain uses TRBV12-3 or TRBV12-4 with TRBJ2-1, with D possibly TRBD1 on 6 matching bases. Between the trimmed V and J ends, which lost 10 bases and 4 bases, there was a span of 17 bases. The CDR3 runs 14 residues.

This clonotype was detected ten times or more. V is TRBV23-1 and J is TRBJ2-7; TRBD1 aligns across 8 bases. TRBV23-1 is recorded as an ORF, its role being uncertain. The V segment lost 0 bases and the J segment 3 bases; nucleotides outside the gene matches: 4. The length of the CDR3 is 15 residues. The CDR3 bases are TGCGCCAGCAGTCAATCTCAGGGGGCAGGCTACGAGCAGTACTTC. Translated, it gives CASSQSQGAGYEQYF.

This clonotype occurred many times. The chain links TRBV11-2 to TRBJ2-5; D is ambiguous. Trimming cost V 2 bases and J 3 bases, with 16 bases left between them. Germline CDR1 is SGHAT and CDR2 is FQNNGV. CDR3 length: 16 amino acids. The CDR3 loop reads CASSLQGPMIEETQYF. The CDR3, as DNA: TGTGCCAGCAGCTTACAAGGGCCGATGATAGAAGAGACCCAGTACTTC.

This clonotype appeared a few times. In DNA form, the CDR3 reads TGTGCCAGCAGTTATTCCGGAACAGCGGACACTGAAGCTTTCTTT. Protein product: CASSYSGTADTEAFF. This chain links TRBV6-6 with TRBJ1-1, with no clear D. The CDR3 spans 15 residues. Germline V gene sequence: CDR1 MNHNY, CDR2 SVGAGI (reference sequence). Trimming shortened V by 3 bases and J by 3 bases, and 14 bases separated the two germline ends.

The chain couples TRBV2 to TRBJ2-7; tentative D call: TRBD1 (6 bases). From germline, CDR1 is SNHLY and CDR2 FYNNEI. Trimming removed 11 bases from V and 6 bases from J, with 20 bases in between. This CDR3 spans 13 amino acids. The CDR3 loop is CAGSGDTSSEQYF. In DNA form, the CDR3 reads TGTGCCGGGTCTGGGGACACATCTTCCGAGCAGTACTTC.

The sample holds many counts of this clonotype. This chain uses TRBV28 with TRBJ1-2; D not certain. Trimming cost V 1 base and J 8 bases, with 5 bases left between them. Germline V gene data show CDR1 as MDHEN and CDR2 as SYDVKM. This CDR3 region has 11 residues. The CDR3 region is CASSLSEGYTF. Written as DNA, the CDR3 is TGTGCCAGCAGTTTATCGGAGGGCTACACCTTC.

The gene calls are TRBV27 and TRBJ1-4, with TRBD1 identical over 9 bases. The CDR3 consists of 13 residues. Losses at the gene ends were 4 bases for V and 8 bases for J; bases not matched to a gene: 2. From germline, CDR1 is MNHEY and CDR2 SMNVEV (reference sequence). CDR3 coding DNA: TGTGCCAGCAGTTGGGACAGGGACGAAAAACTGTTTTTT. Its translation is CASSWDRDEKLFF. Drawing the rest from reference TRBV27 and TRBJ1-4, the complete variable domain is EAQVTQNPRYLITVTGKKLTVTCSQNMNHEYMSWYRQDPGLGLRQIYYSMNVEVTDKGDVPEGYKVSRKEKRNFPLILESPSPNQTSLYFCASSWDRDEKLFFGSGTQLSVL.

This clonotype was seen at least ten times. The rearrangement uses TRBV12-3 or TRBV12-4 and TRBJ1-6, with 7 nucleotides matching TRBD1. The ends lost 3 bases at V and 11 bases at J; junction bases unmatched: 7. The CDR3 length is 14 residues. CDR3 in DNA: TGTGCCAGCAGTTTGACAGGGTCCGGGGCACCCCTCCACTTT. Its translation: CASSLTGSGAPLHF.

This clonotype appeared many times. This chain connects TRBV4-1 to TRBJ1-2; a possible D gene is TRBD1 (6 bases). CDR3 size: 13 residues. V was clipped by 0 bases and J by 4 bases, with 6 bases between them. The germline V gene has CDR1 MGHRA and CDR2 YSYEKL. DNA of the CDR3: TGCGCCAGCAGCCAAGAACAGGGCTATGGCTACACCTTC. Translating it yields CASSQEQGYGYTF.

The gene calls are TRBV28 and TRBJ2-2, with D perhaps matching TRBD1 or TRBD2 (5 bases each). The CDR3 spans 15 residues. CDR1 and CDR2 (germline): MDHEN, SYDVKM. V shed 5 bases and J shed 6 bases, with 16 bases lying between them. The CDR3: CASSGGSRAAGELFF. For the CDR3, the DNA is TGTGCCAGCAGTGGGGGATCTCGCGCCGCCGGGGAGCTGTTTTTT.

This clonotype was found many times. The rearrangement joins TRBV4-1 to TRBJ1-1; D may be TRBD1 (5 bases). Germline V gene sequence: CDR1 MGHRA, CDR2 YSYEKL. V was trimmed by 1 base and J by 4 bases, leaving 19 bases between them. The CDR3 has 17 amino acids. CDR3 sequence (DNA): TGCGCCAGCAGCCAAGTGGACCTGATAGGGACGAGCACTGAAGCTTTCTTT. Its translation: CASSQVDLIGTSTEAFF.

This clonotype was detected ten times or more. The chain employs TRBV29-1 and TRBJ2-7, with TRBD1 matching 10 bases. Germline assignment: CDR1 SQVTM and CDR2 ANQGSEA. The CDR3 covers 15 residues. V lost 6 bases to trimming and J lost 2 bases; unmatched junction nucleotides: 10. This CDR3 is CSVDWRGQGAYEQYF. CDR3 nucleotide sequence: TGCAGCGTCGATTGGAGAGGACAGGGGGCCTACGAGCAGTACTTC.